This entry lists 21 T cell receptor beta chains sequenced from one sample in a study of patients and donors after allogeneic stem cell transplantation. TCRdb re-called the RT-PCR reads through MiXCR, storing one row per CDR3 protein. The sample has around 150,000 distinct CDR3 sequences; about 32% are singletons. The specimen was blood, either unsorted or a sorted T cell fraction (not recorded which). These receptors came from a human donor who was either an allogeneic HSCT recipient or a stem cell or donor lymphocyte infusion donor (not recorded which). It is not recorded whose cells these are; they may come from a transplant donor.

The chain employs TRBV28 and TRBJ1-6; possibly TRBD1 for D (5 bases). CDR1 MDHEN and CDR2 SYDVKM come from the germline V gene. This CDR3 has 14 amino acids. Trimming shortened V by 3 bases and J by 7 bases, and 10 bases separated the two germline ends. CDR3 in DNA: TGTGCCAGCAGTTTGGCGGGGGGAAATTCACCCCTCCACTTT. Translating gives CASSLAGGNSPLHF. The whole variable domain, filled in from reference TRBV28 and TRBJ1-6, reads DVKVTQSSRYLVKRTGEKVFLECVQDMDHENMFWYRQDPGLGLRLIYFSYDVKMKEKGDIPEGYSVSREKKERFSLILESASTNQTSMYLCASSLAGGNSPLHFGNGTRLTVT.

This clonotype was seen more than once but under ten times. The chain employs TRBV5-6 and TRBJ1-2, with a weak D call TRBD1 (5 bases). The ends were cut back, 3 bases at V and 5 bases at J, with 20 bases in the middle. The CDR3 covers 16 residues. CDR1 and CDR2 from the germline V gene are SGHDT and YYEEEE. CDR3 nucleotides: TGTGCCAGCAGCTCCCCGGGACCCCCGAACTTTTATGGCTACACCTTC. Residues: CASSSPGPPNFYGYTF.

This chain uses TRBV15 with TRBJ2-7; D is unresolved. The CDR3 contains 13 residues. V was clipped by 5 bases and J by 5 bases, with 13 bases between them. The germline CDR1 and CDR2 sequences are LNHNV and YYDKDF (reference sequence). The CDR3 bases are TGTGCCACCAGCTTCCTGGGATGGAACGAGCAGTACTTC. It codes for CATSFLGWNEQYF.

This clonotype was recorded a few times. The chain uses TRBV4-1 and TRBJ1-4; the D gene is possibly TRBD1 (6 bases). With 0 bases removed from V and 8 bases from J, the gap between germline ends came to 16 bases. The CDR3 contains 16 residues. Looked up from germline, CDR1 is MGHRA and CDR2 is YSYEKL. CDR3 protein: CASSQDLRGGREKLFF. The CDR3 DNA reads TGCGCCAGCAGCCAAGATCTACGAGGGGGTCGGGAAAAACTGTTTTTT.

This clonotype occurred a few times. This sequence joins TRBV5-1 and TRBJ1-1; TRBD1 matches at 10 bases. The CDR3 is 14 residues long. The germline V gene has CDR1 SGHRS and CDR2 YFSETQ. Trimming removed 2 bases from V and 10 bases from J; junction bases left unmatched: 8. CDR3 in DNA: TGCGCCAGCAGCTTTACCGACAGGGGGCTTGGAGCTTTCTTT. It encodes CASSFTDRGLGAFF.

J is TRBJ1-4 and V is TRBV7-9; D is unclear. Germline loops: CDR1 SEHNR, CDR2 FQNEAQ (reference sequence). The CDR3 covers 14 residues. V lost 6 bases and J lost 6, with 14 bases in between. DNA for the CDR3: TGTGCCAGCAGTCGGGTATCGGGCGATGAAAAACTGTTTTTT. Its protein product is CASSRVSGDEKLFF.

V gene TRBV11-3 combines with J gene TRBJ2-2, with 13 nucleotides matching TRBD2. Germline values: CDR1 SGHNT, CDR2 YENEEA. V trimming: 5 bases; J trimming: 0 bases; junction bases outside the gene matches: 3. This CDR3 spans 17 amino acids. CDR3 residues: CASSTGLAGTNTGELFF. In nucleotides, the CDR3 is TGTGCCAGCAGCACGGGACTAGCGGGGACGAACACCGGGGAGCTGTTTTTT.

The chain employs TRBV20-1 and TRBJ2-7; D is ambiguous. This CDR3 region has 15 residues. The V and J ends lost 6 bases and 4 bases respectively, with 22 bases between them. Per germline, CDR1 DFQATT and CDR2 SNEGSKA (reference sequence). CDR3 loop: CSASEPGPTRYEQYF. The DNA of the CDR3 is TGCAGTGCGTCCGAGCCGGGCCCCACGCGATACGAGCAGTACTTC.

This clonotype was seen once. The chain combines TRBV4-3 with TRBJ2-7; D gene unclear. The V gene's germline CDR1 is LGHNA and CDR2 YSLEER. V lost 0 bases and J 0 bases, leaving 9 bases between the germline ends. The CDR3 loop spans 15 amino acids. In nucleotides, the CDR3 is TGCGCCAGCAGCCAAGATCATTGGGGCTCCTACGAGCAGTACTTC. Amino acids: CASSQDHWGSYEQYF.

The chain is built from TRBV5-1 and TRBJ2-1, with 10 nucleotides matching TRBD1. The CDR3 consists of 15 residues. Germline V CDR1 and CDR2: SGHRS, YFSETQ. V was clipped by 3 bases and J by 4 bases; unmatched bases: 4. Here the CDR3 DNA reads TGCGCCAGCAGCTCGGAGGGACAGGGGTACAATGAGCAGTTCTTC. This gives the protein CASSSEGQGYNEQFF. The variable domain in full, with the rest retrieved from reference TRBV5-1 and TRBJ2-1, is KAGVTQTPRYLIKTRGQQVTLSCSPISGHRSVSWYQQTPGQGLQFLFEYFSETQRNKGNFPGRFSGRQFSNSRSEMNVSTLELGDSALYLCASSSEGQGYNEQFFGPGTRLTVL.

V and J are TRBV10-3 and TRBJ2-7; the D call may be TRBD1 or TRBD2 (5 bases each). Germline V gene lookup returns CDR1 ENHRY and CDR2 SYGVKD. The CDR3 has 16 residues. Trimming shortened V by 2 bases and J by 7 bases, and 21 bases separated the two germline ends. As DNA, the CDR3 is TGTGCCATCAGTGAGATCATAGCGTATGGGGCTACAGAGCAGTACTTC. It specifies CAISEIIAYGATEQYF.

This clonotype was detected a few times. The chain joins TRBV20-1 to TRBJ2-1, with D possibly TRBD2 on 5 matching bases. This CDR3 spans 11 amino acids. Looked up from germline, CDR1 is DFQATT and CDR2 is SNEGSKA (reference sequence). V was trimmed by 3 bases and J by 9 bases, leaving 9 bases between them. The CDR3 nucleotides read TGCAGTGCTAGGTCGGGGTTTGAGCAGTTCTTC. Translation: CSARSGFEQFF.

This chain connects TRBV7-3 to TRBJ2-1; TRBD2 matches at 10 bases. The V gene's germline CDR1 is SGHTA and CDR2 FQGTGA. The CDR3 consists of 15 residues. V shed 1 base, J shed 9 bases, and the junction held 6 bases outside the gene matches. In DNA, the CDR3 is TGTGCCAGCAGCTTAAGTCTAGCGGGAGTGACTGAGCAGTTCTTC. Its translation: CASSLSLAGVTEQFF. Supplemented by reference TRBV7-3 and TRBJ2-1, the full variable domain reads GAGVSQTPSNKVTEKGKYVELRCDPISGHTALYWYRQSLGQGPEFLIYFQGTGAADDSGLPNDRFFAVRPEGSVSTLKIQRTERGDSAVYLCASSLSLAGVTEQFFGPGTRLTVL.

This clonotype was observed at least ten times. The J gene is TRBJ1-5, the V gene TRBV24-1; 7 nucleotides align to TRBD1. Trimming removed 4 bases from V and 4 bases from J; junction bases left unmatched: 9. Germline V gene sequence: CDR1 KGHDR, CDR2 SFDVKD. The CDR3 loop spans 16 amino acids. The CDR3 here is CATSDSKGAWNQPQHF. For the CDR3, the DNA is TGTGCCACCAGTGACTCAAAGGGGGCCTGGAATCAGCCCCAGCATTTT.

V gene TRBV29-1 combines with J gene TRBJ2-7, with TRBD2 as a possible D gene (6 bases). Trimming removed 5 bases from V and 4 bases from J, with 15 bases in between. The CDR3 has 13 residues. CDR1 SQVTM and CDR2 ANQGSEA come from the germline V gene. The CDR3 loop is CSVNSGSGYEQYF. The CDR3 bases are TGCAGCGTTAATTCCGGGAGTGGGTACGAGCAGTACTTC.

A single count supports this clonotype. The rearrangement joins TRBV27 to TRBJ2-6, with D possibly called TRBD1 or TRBD2 (5 bases each). Per the germline V gene, CDR1 is MNHEY and CDR2 is SMNVEV (reference sequence). CDR3 length: 15 amino acids. The V end was cut by 11 bases, the J end by 0 bases, with 14 bases between. The CDR3 is CAAKGRNSGANVLTF. The CDR3 nucleotides read TGTGCCGCGAAGGGACGGAACTCTGGGGCCAACGTCCTGACTTTC.

This rearrangement joins TRBV28 to TRBJ2-7, with a weak D call TRBD2 (5 bases). Between the trimmed V and J ends, which lost 5 bases and 0 bases, there was a span of 17 bases. The germline V gene encodes CDR1 MDHEN and CDR2 SYDVKM. The CDR3 totals 16 residues. CDR3 region: CASSIPDSLYSYEQYF. The DNA of the CDR3 is TGTGCCAGCAGTATTCCGGACTCCCTCTACTCCTACGAGCAGTACTTC. Based on the CDR3 plus reference TRBV28 and TRBJ2-7, the full variable domain is DVKVTQSSRYLVKRTGEKVFLECVQDMDHENMFWYRQDPGLGLRLIYFSYDVKMKEKGDIPEGYSVSREKKERFSLILESASTNQTSMYLCASSIPDSLYSYEQYFGPGTRLTVT.

This clonotype has only a few counts. The chain is built from TRBV10-3 and TRBJ1-2; D perhaps matches TRBD1 (5 bases). This CDR3 has 13 residues. Looked up from germline, CDR1 is ENHRY and CDR2 is SYGVKD. Trimming stripped 7 bases from V and 6 bases from J, with 15 bases between. CDR3 in amino acids: CAITPVLGDGYTF. The CDR3 bases are TGTGCCATCACCCCCGTATTGGGGGATGGCTACACCTTC.

This clonotype was counted only a few times. Written as DNA, the CDR3 is TGTGCCAGTAAAGCGAAGAGGGGCGACAGAAGCAATCAGCCCCAGCATTTT. Translated: CASKAKRGDRSNQPQHF. The V gene is TRBV19, the J gene TRBJ1-5, with a weak D call TRBD1 (5 bases). The V gene lost 7 bases and the J gene lost 1 base, with 20 bases spanning the gap. The CDR3 totals 17 residues. Germline V gene lookup returns CDR1 LNHDA and CDR2 SQIVND (reference sequence).

This clonotype was detected a few times. The rearrangement uses TRBV10-3 and TRBJ2-5; D remains ambiguous. Per germline, CDR1 ENHRY and CDR2 SYGVKD. Trimming took 2 bases from V and 5 from J, leaving 15 bases between them. This CDR3 comprises 15 residues. The CDR3 bases are TGTGCCATCAGTGAGCGGAAGTATCAAGGGGAGACCCAGTACTTC. Translation: CAISERKYQGETQYF.

There are a few counts of this clonotype. V gene TRBV5-1 combines with J gene TRBJ2-2; 7 nucleotides align to TRBD2. The CDR3 is 17 residues long. Germline V gene sequence: CDR1 SGHRS, CDR2 YFSETQ. V was clipped by 1 base and J by 4 bases; unmatched bases: 10. The CDR3 here is CASSLFMGGRSTGELFF. The CDR3 bases are TGCGCCAGCAGCTTGTTCATGGGCGGGAGATCCACCGGGGAGCTGTTTTTT. Based on the CDR3 plus reference TRBV5-1 and TRBJ2-2, the full variable domain is KAGVTQTPRYLIKTRGQQVTLSCSPISGHRSVSWYQQTPGQGLQFLFEYFSETQRNKGNFPGRFSGRQFSNSRSEMNVSTLELGDSALYLCASSLFMGGRSTGELFFGEGSRLTVL.